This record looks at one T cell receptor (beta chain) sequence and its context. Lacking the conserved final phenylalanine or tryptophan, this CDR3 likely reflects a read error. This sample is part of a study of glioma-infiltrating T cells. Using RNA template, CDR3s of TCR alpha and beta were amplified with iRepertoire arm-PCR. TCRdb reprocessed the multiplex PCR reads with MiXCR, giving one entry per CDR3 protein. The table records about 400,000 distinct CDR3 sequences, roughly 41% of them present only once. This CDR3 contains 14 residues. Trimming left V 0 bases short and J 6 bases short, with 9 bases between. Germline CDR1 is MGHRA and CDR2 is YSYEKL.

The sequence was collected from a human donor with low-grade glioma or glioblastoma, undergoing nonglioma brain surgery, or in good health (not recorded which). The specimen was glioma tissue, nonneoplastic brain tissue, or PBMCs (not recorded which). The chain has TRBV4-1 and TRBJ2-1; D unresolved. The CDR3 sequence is CASSQDGSVNEQFL. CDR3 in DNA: TGCGCCAGCAGCCAAGATGGATCCGTCAATGAGCAGTTCCTC.